This T cell receptor (beta chain) was recorded in a study of T cells after posttransplantation cyclophosphamide. Study outcomes and limitations: TRB overlap between skin or GI tissue T cells and blood was limited.

This table comes from immunoSEQ multiplex PCR, and its TCRdb copy is limited to in-frame clones, with some not included. Altogether around 3,000 clones are present, 61% being singletons, with the ten largest covering roughly 27%. About this clone: Its matching antigen is unknown.

Germline V CDR1 and CDR2: MDHEN, SYDVKM. V lost 4 bases, J lost 3 bases, and 7 bases stayed unmatched. The CDR3 runs 16 residues. The clonotype comes from a woman in her twenties or thirties in good health and a related stem cell transplant donor. The chain has TRBV28 and TRBJ1-3; 9 bases line up with TRBD1. Sequencing was carried out using memory CD8+ T cells sorted from blood. The DNA for the CDR3 is TGTGCCAGCAGTTCGGCGGGACAGGGTTATGGAAACACCATATATTTT. This codes for CASSSAGQGYGNTIYF.